This TCR beta chain was profiled in a study of regulatory and conventional T cells in RAG deficiency. Conventional CD4+ T cells were sorted from blood as CD25-low CD127-high cells. The CDR3 contains 14 residues. Germline V gene data show CDR1 as MGHRA and CDR2 as YSYEKL. The V gene lost 1 base and the J gene lost 4 bases, with 11 bases spanning the gap. Generated by immunoSEQ multiplex PCR, the TCRdb table keeps only in-frame clones and is missing some. The sample includes about 30,000 clones, 90% to 96% seen only once; the top ten take about 0.4%. Concerning this clone itself: What it binds is not known.

Study-level results: Shannon entropy was markedly lower and Simpson indices higher in RAG-deficient patients than control T-cell subsets. Omenn patients showed >85% Treg-Tconv overlap and shorter CDR3 lengths.

These data were likewise used in another study, on regulatory T cells. This second study notes: The primer mix had 52 TRBV and 13 TRBJ primers.

This TCR came from a human donor in good health. The sequenced material came from CD25- CD4+ T cells sorted from blood. The V call is TRBV4-1, the J call TRBJ2-7; no firm D call. The CDR3 nucleotides are TGCGCCAGCAGCCAAGGTAGCAGCCTTTACGAGCAGTACTTC. Amino acids: CASSQGSSLYEQYF.